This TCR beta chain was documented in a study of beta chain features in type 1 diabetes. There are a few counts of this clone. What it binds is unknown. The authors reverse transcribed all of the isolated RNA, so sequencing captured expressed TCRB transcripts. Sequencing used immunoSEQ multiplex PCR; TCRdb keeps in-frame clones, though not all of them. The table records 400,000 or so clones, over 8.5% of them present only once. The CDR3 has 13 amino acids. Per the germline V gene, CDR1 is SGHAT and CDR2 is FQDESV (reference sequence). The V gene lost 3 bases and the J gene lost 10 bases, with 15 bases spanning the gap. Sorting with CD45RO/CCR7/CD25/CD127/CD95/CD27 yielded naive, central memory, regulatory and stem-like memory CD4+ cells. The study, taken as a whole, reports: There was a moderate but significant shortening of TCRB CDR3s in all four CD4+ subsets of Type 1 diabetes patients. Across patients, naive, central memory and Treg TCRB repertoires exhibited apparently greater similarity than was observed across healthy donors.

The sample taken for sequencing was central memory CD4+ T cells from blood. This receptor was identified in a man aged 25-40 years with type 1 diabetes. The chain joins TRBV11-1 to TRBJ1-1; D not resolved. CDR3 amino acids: CASSFSRGRRAFF. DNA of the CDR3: TGTGCCAGCAGCTTCTCACGAGGCAGACGAGCTTTCTTT.